One and the same sample provided the 24 T cell receptor beta chains below, sequenced in a study of control samples from healthy donors and cancer patients. Method: immunoSEQ multiplex PCR; TCRdb's copy keeps in-frame clones and lacks some. This sample has 160,000 or so clones, with roughly 94% found just once. Input material: blood. Receptor source: a woman in her 40s in good health.

This chain joins TRBV6-5 and TRBJ2-5; 7 positions match TRBD1. The V gene's germline CDR1 is MNHEY and CDR2 SVGAGI. J lost 5 bases, V lost 7 bases, and 7 bases had no gene match. CDR3 length: 13 residues. The DNA for the CDR3 is TGTGCCAGCATGATAGGGGGCGCGGAGACCCAGTACTTC. Translating it yields CASMIGGAETQYF.

The gene calls are TRBV11-1 and TRBJ1-1; D call uncertain. Germline loops: CDR1 SGHAT, CDR2 FQDESV (reference sequence). V dropped 5 bases and J dropped 3 bases, with 13 bases sitting between them. The CDR3 is 14 amino acids. The CDR3: CASSPLESDTEAFF. The DNA for the CDR3 is TGTGCCAGCAGCCCGCTCGAGAGTGACACTGAAGCTTTCTTT.

For this clone: This sample also contains other DNA sequences that code for the same CDR3. The V and J genes are TRBV19 and TRBJ2-6; D gene uncertain. This CDR3 has 14 amino acids. CDR1 LNHDA and CDR2 SQIVND come from the germline V gene (reference sequence). Trimming pared 7 bases from V and 0 bases from J, leaving 7 bases between. CDR3 in amino acids: CASTPGSGANVLTF. CDR3 sequence (DNA): TGTGCCAGTACCCCCGGCTCTGGGGCCAACGTCCTGACTTTC.

The gene calls are TRBV19 and TRBJ1-1; D not resolved. CDR1 is LNHDA and CDR2 is SQIVND in the germline V gene (reference sequence). This CDR3 spans 12 amino acids. Trimming took off 4 bases at V and 11 bases at J, with 14 bases between the two ends. CDR3 sequence reads: CASSSQNRGAFF. In nucleotides, the CDR3 is TGTGCCAGTAGTAGCCAGAACCGAGGGGCTTTCTTT.

The genes are TRBV6-5 and TRBJ1-3; TRBD1 matches at 7 bases. This CDR3 is 15 amino acids long. Germline V gene lookup returns CDR1 MNHEY and CDR2 SVGAGI. After removal of 3 bases from V and 2 bases from J, the junction contained 4 bases not matched to a gene. The CDR3 spells CASSYQGETGNTIYF. Written as DNA, the CDR3 is TGTGCCAGCAGTTATCAGGGGGAAACTGGAAACACCATATATTTT.

CDR3 residues: CSASTGGPEAFF. CDR3 nucleotides: TGCAGTGCTAGTACAGGGGGCCCTGAAGCTTTCTTT. The genes are TRBV20-1 and TRBJ1-1, with 9 bases fitting TRBD1. Trimming took 3 bases from V and 6 from J; bases not matched to a gene: 2. CDR3 length equals 12 residues. Germline lookup yields CDR1 DFQATT and CDR2 SNEGSKA (reference sequence).

The chain recombines TRBV2 with TRBJ2-3; 9 nucleotides line up with TRBD1. V shed 7 bases, J shed 4 bases, and the junction held 9 bases outside the gene matches. This CDR3 has 15 amino acids. Germline values: CDR1 SNHLY, CDR2 FYNNEI. The CDR3 nucleotides read TGTGCCAGCACCGGGGACAGGGATGTTGCAGATACGCAGTATTTT. It specifies CASTGDRDVADTQYF.

The chain recombines TRBV9 with TRBJ1-4, with 7 bases matching TRBD1. This CDR3 spans 15 amino acids. Losses at the gene ends were 2 bases for V and 4 bases for J; bases not matched to a gene: 5. Germline CDR1 reads SGDLS; CDR2 reads YYNGEE. The CDR3 is CASSVQGQYNEKLFF. The CDR3 nucleotides are TGTGCCAGCAGCGTTCAGGGACAGTATAATGAAAAACTGTTTTTT.

The genes are TRBV5-1 and TRBJ1-1, with D perhaps matching TRBD1 (6 bases). Trimming removed 0 bases at V and 0 bases at J, with 9 bases between. There are 15 residues in the CDR3. The germline gives CDR1 SGHRS, CDR2 YFSETQ. The CDR3 sequence: CASSLGGQMNTEAFF. For the CDR3, the DNA is TGCGCCAGCAGCTTGGGGGGGCAGATGAACACTGAAGCTTTCTTT.

The CDR3 reads CATSRANRAQEKLFF. In DNA, the CDR3 is TGTGCCACCAGCAGAGCCAATAGAGCGCAGGAAAAACTGTTTTTT. The gene calls are TRBV15 and TRBJ1-4; D is undetermined. The CDR3 loop spans 15 amino acids. Germline CDR1 is LNHNV and CDR2 is YYDKDF (reference sequence). V was pared by 1 base and J by 8 bases, with 14 bases between.

This chain uses TRBV19 with TRBJ1-1; D is unresolved. Germline CDR1 reads LNHDA; CDR2 reads SQIVND (reference sequence). The CDR3 is 13 amino acids. V was pared by 8 bases and J by 0 bases, with 10 bases between. This CDR3 is CASRTTVNTEAFF. For the CDR3, the DNA is TGTGCCAGTCGCACTACAGTGAACACTGAAGCTTTCTTT.

The chain links TRBV7-2 to TRBJ1-2; D remains ambiguous. The CDR3 sequence is 14 residues long. Trimming shortened V by 5 bases and J by 3 bases, and 13 bases separated the two germline ends. Germline V gene sequence: CDR1 SGHTA, CDR2 FQGNSA. Here the CDR3 DNA reads TGTGCCAGCAGCCCTACTCAGCCTTACTATGGCTACACCTTC. This gives the protein CASSPTQPYYGYTF.

This chain uses TRBV6-5 with TRBJ1-5; no firm D call. V lost 0 bases and J 7 bases, leaving 7 bases between the germline ends. CDR3 length: 13 residues. Germline values: CDR1 MNHEY, CDR2 SVGAGI. CDR3 in amino acids: CASSYSTSQPQHF. The DNA for the CDR3 is TGTGCCAGCAGTTACTCGACATCCCAGCCCCAGCATTTT.

The V call is TRBV7-2, the J call TRBJ2-1, with 7 bases lining up with TRBD2. Germline V gene sequence: CDR1 SGHTA, CDR2 FQGNSA. Losses at the gene ends were 0 bases for V and 8 bases for J; bases not matched to a gene: 16. The CDR3 contains 18 residues. CDR3 residues: CASSLAQVGGGSTDEQFF. In DNA, the CDR3 is TGTGCCAGCAGCTTAGCGCAAGTTGGAGGCGGGAGTACTGATGAGCAGTTCTTC. Drawing the rest from reference TRBV7-2 and TRBJ2-1, the complete variable domain is GAGVSQSPSNKVTEKGKDVELRCDPISGHTALYWYRQSLGQGLEFLIYFQGNSAPDKSGLPSDRFSAERTGGSVSTLTIQRTQQEDSAVYLCASSLAQVGGGSTDEQFFGPGTRLTVL.

This chain connects TRBV12-3 or TRBV12-4 to TRBJ2-3; D remains ambiguous. The V gene lost 4 bases and the J gene lost 5 bases, with 10 bases spanning the gap. The CDR3 has 13 residues. CDR3 in amino acids: CASSSRPRDTQYF. In DNA form, the CDR3 reads TGTGCCAGCAGTTCCCGGCCAAGAGATACGCAGTATTTT.

The chain recombines TRBV6-5 with TRBJ1-5; a possible D gene is TRBD1 (6 bases). The CDR3 consists of 15 residues. Germline CDR1 and CDR2: MNHEY and SVGAGI. Trimming shortened V by 7 bases and J by 4 bases, and 17 bases separated the two germline ends. DNA of the CDR3: TGTGCCAGCATGGAAACAGGGATTAGGAATCAGCCCCAGCATTTT. It is translated as CASMETGIRNQPQHF.

This clone was seen a single time. The genes are TRBV2 and TRBJ1-1; D may be TRBD1 (6 bases). Trimming pared 5 bases from V and 7 bases from J, leaving 17 bases between. The CDR3 runs to 14 residues. Germline lookup yields CDR1 SNHLY and CDR2 FYNNEI. Here the CDR3 reads CASSRIHRVSEAFF. The DNA for the CDR3 is TGTGCCAGCAGTAGAATACACAGGGTTAGTGAAGCTTTCTTT.

This chain uses TRBV7-9 with TRBJ2-7, with a possible D match to TRBD1 (6 bases). V lost 1 base to trimming and J lost 4 bases, with 14 bases between them. Germline V CDR1 and CDR2: SEHNR, FQNEAQ (reference sequence). This CDR3 region has 15 residues. CDR3 sequence: CASSLGDTKVYEQYF. In nucleotides, the CDR3 is TGTGCCAGCAGCTTAGGGGACACGAAAGTGTACGAGCAGTACTTC.

V is TRBV9 and J is TRBJ2-2, with 7 bases aligning to TRBD2. The V segment lost 4 bases and the J segment 7 bases; nucleotides outside the gene matches: 10. The CDR3 extends over 15 amino acids. The germline gives CDR1 SGDLS, CDR2 YYNGEE. CDR3 amino acids: CASSPAGRRGGELFF. As DNA, the CDR3 is TGTGCCAGCAGCCCTGCCGGGAGGAGGGGCGGGGAGCTGTTTTTT.

The chain uses TRBV6-5 and TRBJ1-4; no definite D call. V lost 0 bases and J 8 bases, leaving 10 bases between the germline ends. Germline values: CDR1 MNHEY, CDR2 SVGAGI. The CDR3 runs to 14 residues. This CDR3 is CASSYSFSGEKLFF. CDR3 DNA sequence: TGTGCCAGCAGTTACTCATTTTCTGGGGAAAAACTGTTTTTT.

The chain couples TRBV7-2 to TRBJ1-4, with a weak D call TRBD1 (5 bases). The CDR3 has 16 residues. The germline gives CDR1 SGHTA, CDR2 FQGNSA. V gave up 1 base and J gave up 7 bases, with 16 bases separating them. The CDR3 coding sequence is TGTGCCAGCAGCTTAGGGGTGGAGGGGTGGGCTGAAAAACTGTTTTTT. Amino acids: CASSLGVEGWAEKLFF.

The chain employs TRBV6-5 and TRBJ1-5, with no clear D. Trimming removed 0 bases at V and 6 bases at J, with 12 bases between. The length of the CDR3 is 15 residues. Germline CDR1 and CDR2: MNHEY and SVGAGI. In nucleotides, the CDR3 is TGTGCCAGCAGTTACTCGGGGTTGGCTGGTCAGCCCCAGCATTTT. Encoded protein: CASSYSGLAGQPQHF.

This chain connects TRBV19 to TRBJ2-3; D may match TRBD1 or TRBD2 (5 bases each). Trimming removed 1 base at V and 2 bases at J, with 10 bases between. Germline loops: CDR1 LNHDA, CDR2 SQIVND (reference sequence). The length of the CDR3 is 15 residues. The CDR3 region is CASSIAGHTTDTQYF. CDR3 nucleotide sequence: TGTGCCAGTAGTATAGCGGGGCACACCACAGATACGCAGTATTTT. The whole variable domain, remainder taken from reference TRBV19 and TRBJ2-3, is DGGITQSPKYLFRKEGQNVTLSCEQNLNHDAMYWYRQDPGQGLRLIYYSQIVNDFQKGDIAEGYSVSREKKESFPLTVTSAQKNPTAFYLCASSIAGHTTDTQYFGPGTRLTVL.

As DNA, the CDR3 is TGTGCCAGCAGCCGGTTCACCGAAATACTGTATGGCTACACCTTC. It encodes CASSRFTEILYGYTF. V gene TRBV7-8 combines with J gene TRBJ1-2, with D unclear. Germline-derived CDR1 and CDR2 are SGHVS and FQNEAQ. This CDR3 has 15 residues. V lost 5 bases and J 5 bases, leaving 18 bases between the germline ends.